A selection of T cell receptor beta chains follows, all from one sample in a study of cytomegalovirus exposure and HLA in healthy donors. The assay was immunoSEQ multiplex PCR, and TCRdb's table has in-frame clones only and misses some. The sample has some 190,000 clones; 65% to 85% are singletons. The sample was PBMCs. The receptors stem from a girl aged 10-17 years in good health and CMV-seropositive. CDR3s include the opening cysteine and the closing phenylalanine or tryptophan. Each record gives: D gene, J gene, clone size, V gene, CDR3 protein, CDR3 DNA. A D gene is named only where the DNA matches it firmly. Expanded clones are given a class, and other clones once, few, many or no size at all.

>NA|TRBJ1-5|NA|TRBV6-6
CASSSPGQGTQPQHF
TGTGCCAGCAGTTCACCGGGACAAGGGACTCAGCCCCAGCATTTT
>TRBD1|TRBJ1-5|NA|TRBV7-2
CASSLGGGGQPQHF
TGTGCCAGCAGCTTAGGAGGGGGCGGTCAGCCCCAGCATTTT
>NA|TRBJ1-5|NA|TRBV7-9
CASSPNSNQPQHF
TGTGCCAGCAGCCCTAACAGCAATCAGCCCCAGCATTTT
>TRBD2|TRBJ2-7|NA|TRBV10-3
CAISGTSEAEQYF
TGTGCCATCTCCGGGACTAGCGAAGCCGAGCAGTACTTC
>TRBD2|TRBJ2-2|NA|TRBV9
CASSVEAGGRFGGELFF
TGTGCCAGCAGCGTAGAAGCGGGAGGGCGATTCGGCGGGGAGCTGTTTTTT
>TRBD2|TRBJ2-7|once|TRBV4-1
CASSPHPAGGLYEQYF
TGCGCCAGCAGCCCTCACCCGGCGGGAGGGCTCTACGAGCAGTACTTC
>TRBD1|TRBJ1-1|NA|TRBV5-1
CASSSRDRGTTEAFF
TGCGCCAGCAGCTCCCGGGACAGGGGAACGACTGAAGCTTTCTTT
>NA|TRBJ2-1|NA|TRBV6-5
CASSLRGLSNEQFF
TGTGCCAGCAGCCTTCGCGGTTTGTCCAATGAGCAGTTCTTC
>TRBD2|TRBJ2-7|NA|TRBV5-6
CASSLGGRAYEQYF
TGTGCCAGCAGCTTAGGCGGGAGGGCCTACGAGCAGTACTTC
>NA|TRBJ2-5|NA|TRBV7-2
CASSLRGSGGQETQYF
TGTGCCAGCAGCTTACGGGGGTCTGGAGGCCAAGAGACCCAGTACTTC
>NA|TRBJ1-5|few|TRBV2
CASSGSFDQPQHF
TGTGCCAGCAGTGGTTCCTTTGATCAGCCCCAGCATTTT
>TRBD2|TRBJ2-2|NA|TRBV6-4
CASSLSGSDTGELFF
TGTGCCAGCAGTCTTAGCGGGAGTGACACCGGGGAGCTGTTTTTT
>NA|TRBJ1-4|NA|TRBV6-5
CASSYSLSTNEKLFF
TGTGCCAGCAGTTACTCGCTATCAACTAATGAAAAACTGTTTTTT
>TRBD1|TRBJ2-5|NA|TRBV6-1
CASSEGGQGGMETQYF
TGTGCCAGCAGTGAAGGGGGACAGGGAGGGATGGAGACCCAGTACTTC
>TRBD2|TRBJ2-2|once|TRBV4-3
CASSLGLAGNTGELFF
TGCGCCAGCAGCCTCGGACTAGCGGGGAACACCGGGGAGCTGTTTTTT
>TRBD2|TRBJ2-7|NA|TRBV5-4
CASSMGLEGREQYF
TGTGCCAGCAGCATGGGACTAGAGGGTCGAGAGCAGTACTTC
>NA|TRBJ2-3|NA|TRBV12-5
CASGPPLASTDTQYF
TGTGCTAGTGGTCCCCCCCTAGCGAGCACAGATACGCAGTATTTT
>TRBD1|TRBJ1-2|NA|TRBV6-5
CAATGTGDYGYTF
TGTGCCGCTACCGGGACAGGGGACTATGGCTACACCTTC
>TRBD2|TRBJ2-7|NA|TRBV6-5
CASSSGTSGRREQYF
TGTGCCAGCAGTTCCGGGACTAGCGGGAGGAGGGAACAGTACTTC
>TRBD1|TRBJ1-3|NA|TRBV7-9
CASSRGQGSNGNTIYF
TGTGCCAGCAGCCGGGGACAGGGGTCTAATGGAAACACCATATATTTT
>TRBD1|TRBJ2-7|NA|TRBV13
CASSDGTGSSYEQYF
TGTGCCAGCAGCGACGGGACAGGGTCTTCCTACGAGCAGTACTTC
>TRBD1|TRBJ1-1|NA|TRBV7-7
CASSPWDREGTEAFF
TGTGCCAGCAGCCCCTGGGACAGGGAGGGCACTGAAGCTTTCTTT
>NA|TRBJ1-1|NA|TRBV2
CASLSRQFTEAFF
TGTGCCAGCCTTTCTAGACAGTTCACTGAAGCTTTCTTT
>TRBD1|TRBJ2-7|few|TRBV7-2
CASSLTGGGEQYF
TGTGCCAGCAGCTTGACAGGGGGAGGGGAGCAGTACTTC
>TRBD2|TRBJ2-3|once|TRBV7-9
CASSILAGVADTQYF
TGTGCCAGCAGCATACTAGCGGGAGTGGCAGATACGCAGTATTTT
>NA|TRBJ2-5|few|TRBV6-5
CASSYSASQETQYF
TGTGCCAGCAGTTACTCTGCCTCCCAGGAGACCCAGTACTTC
>TRBD1|TRBJ1-4|few|TRBV10-3
CAISTGDINEKLFF
TGTGCCATCAGCACAGGGGATATTAATGAAAAACTGTTTTTT
>TRBD2|TRBJ2-7|NA|TRBV29-1
CSVLAETSAYEQYF
TGCAGCGTTTTAGCTGAGACTAGCGCCTACGAGCAGTACTTC
>NA|TRBJ1-1|NA|TRBV10-3
CAISESGEVITEAFF
TGTGCCATCAGTGAGTCGGGGGAGGTGATCACTGAAGCTTTCTTT
>TRBD1|TRBJ2-7|NA|TRBV5-6
CASSPGQGTREQYF
TGTGCCAGCAGCCCGGGACAGGGGACACGCGAGCAGTACTTC
>NA|TRBJ2-4|NA|TRBV5-4
CASSRGDENIQYF
TGTGCCAGCAGCCGCGGGGACGAAAACATTCAGTACTTC
>TRBD2|TRBJ2-5|NA|TRBV7-9
CASSSGGGQETQYF
TGTGCCAGCAGCTCGGGCGGGGGGCAAGAGACCCAGTACTTC
>TRBD2|TRBJ2-3|NA|TRBV5-8
CASSLSGRRTDTQYF
TGTGCCAGCAGCTTGAGCGGGAGGAGGACAGATACGCAGTATTTT
>TRBD1|TRBJ1-1|NA|TRBV6-6
CASSKHRQGPNTEAFF
TGTGCCAGCAGCAAACATCGACAGGGTCCGAACACTGAAGCTTTCTTT
>NA|TRBJ2-1|NA|TRBV7-7
CASSLSRFNEQFF
TGTGCCAGCAGCTTATCGCGCTTCAATGAGCAGTTCTTC
>NA|TRBJ1-2|NA|TRBV6-5
CASSYQGNYGYTF
TGTGCCAGCAGTTACCAGGGTAACTATGGCTACACCTTC
>NA|TRBJ2-1|NA|TRBV7-6
CASSLAQARGDNEQFF
TGTGCCAGCAGCTTAGCGCAGGCCAGGGGGGACAATGAGCAGTTCTTC